Shown below are 12 T cell receptor beta chains from a single sample sequenced in a study of shared clonotypes between healthy human individuals. The table came from immunoSEQ multiplex PCR; TCRdb's copy has only in-frame clones and leaves some out. The sample shows some 1,100,000 clones, approximately 78% of them seen only once. The sequencing input was memory CD4+ T cells from PBMCs. Subset denoted: CD45RA-negative fraction. All receptors come from a man aged 18 to 35 in good health. Some clones in this sample may be carry-over from other donors' samples.

The chain is built from TRBV29-1 and TRBJ2-7, with 8 bases lining up with TRBD1. Trimming removed 4 bases from V and 0 bases from J; junction bases left unmatched: 5. From germline, CDR1 is SQVTM and CDR2 ANQGSEA. CDR3 length equals 14 residues. The DNA of the CDR3 is TGCAGCGTTGCACCGGGACAGGCCTCCTACGAGCAGTACTTC. This translates into CSVAPGQASYEQYF.

V usage is TRBV5-1 and J usage is TRBJ1-2; the match to TRBD1 covers 9 bases. After removal of 1 base from V and 6 bases from J, the junction contained 7 bases not matched to a gene. The CDR3 has 15 residues. Germline V gene sequence: CDR1 SGHRS, CDR2 YFSETQ. The CDR3 spells CASSLSNRGLDGYTF. The CDR3 coding sequence is TGCGCCAGCAGCTTGTCAAACAGGGGGCTGGATGGCTACACCTTC.

The gene calls are TRBV2 and TRBJ2-2, with 11 bases matching TRBD2. The V gene's germline CDR1 is SNHLY and CDR2 FYNNEI. The junction had 4 bases not matched to a gene; V was cut back by 5 bases and J by 2 bases. The CDR3 runs to 16 residues. CDR3 sequence reads: CASSLTSGSNTGELFF. DNA of the CDR3: TGTGCCAGCAGTCTCACTAGCGGGAGCAACACCGGGGAGCTGTTTTTT.

The chain couples TRBV29-1 to TRBJ2-5; weak D call: TRBD1 (5 bases). Germline CDR1 and CDR2: SQVTM and ANQGSEA. The V end was cut by 4 bases, the J end by 1 base, with 10 bases between. The CDR3 spans 13 residues. The CDR3 DNA is TGCAGCGTTGGGGTGACAGTCCAAGAGACCCAGTACTTC. It is translated as CSVGVTVQETQYF.

The chain carries TRBV28 and TRBJ2-5; D is undetermined. V was trimmed by 2 bases and J by 1 base, leaving 5 bases between them. The germline V gene has CDR1 MDHEN and CDR2 SYDVKM. There are 13 residues in the CDR3. The CDR3 region is CASSLEVQETQYF. The CDR3 coding sequence is TGTGCCAGCAGTTTAGAAGTCCAAGAGACCCAGTACTTC.

The rearrangement links TRBV4-1 to TRBJ1-3; D is ambiguous. The CDR3 loop spans 14 amino acids. Germline CDR1 reads MGHRA; CDR2 reads YSYEKL. V was pared by 5 bases and J by 2 bases, with 10 bases between. CDR3 amino acids: CASSTSPTGNTIYF. The CDR3 DNA sequence: TGCGCCAGCAGCACTTCCCCCACTGGAAACACCATATATTTT.

This chain connects TRBV9 to TRBJ2-5; either TRBD1 or TRBD2 may supply D (6 bases each). This CDR3 region has 16 residues. V was shortened by 7 bases and J by 4 bases, with 23 bases between the two germline ends. Germline values: CDR1 SGDLS, CDR2 YYNGEE. This CDR3 is CASCPDGGARGETQYF. The CDR3 DNA reads as TGTGCCAGCTGCCCGGACGGGGGCGCCCGAGGAGAGACCCAGTACTTC.

The CDR3 loop reads CASSDQGDAEAFF. As DNA, the CDR3 is TGCGCCAGCAGCGACCAAGGGGACGCTGAAGCTTTCTTT. V gene TRBV5-1 combines with J gene TRBJ1-1; D might be TRBD1 (5 bases). The CDR3 runs 13 residues. V lost 4 bases and J lost 6, with 13 bases in between. The V gene's germline CDR1 is SGHRS and CDR2 YFSETQ.

This clone occurred once. The chain employs TRBV27 and TRBJ1-4; D possibly corresponds to TRBD1 (5 bases). CDR3 length: 15 amino acids. CDR1 and CDR2 from the germline V gene are MNHEY and SMNVEV (reference sequence). The ends were cut back, 3 bases at V and 3 bases at J, with 11 bases in the middle. CDR3 residues: CASSFRGTANEKLFF. The CDR3 bases are TGTGCCAGCAGTTTTCGGGGGACGGCTAATGAAAAACTGTTTTTT.

This clone was seen a handful of times. The J gene is TRBJ2-3, the V gene TRBV5-1, with D perhaps TRBD1 (5 bases). Trimming stripped 6 bases from V and 3 bases from J, with 11 bases between. CDR1 and CDR2 (germline): SGHRS, YFSETQ. CDR3 length equals 13 residues. Here the CDR3 reads CASNTGQTDTQYF. CDR3 in DNA: TGCGCCAGCAATACAGGTCAAACAGATACGCAGTATTTT.

This clone was picked up a small number of times. The chain joins TRBV27 to TRBJ2-1; TRBD1 aligns across 10 bases. V dropped 5 bases and J dropped 10; count of bases not matched to a gene: 14. Germline V gene data show CDR1 as MNHEY and CDR2 as SMNVEV (reference sequence). The CDR3 is 16 residues long. As DNA, the CDR3 is TGTGCCAGCAGTCGACAGGGGGCGCCCTTTACAAGGGAGCAGTTCTTC. The encoded protein is CASSRQGAPFTREQFF.

This sequence joins TRBV5-1 and TRBJ2-3; 10 nucleotides match TRBD2. V shed 0 bases and J 3 bases; nucleotides not matched to a gene: 1. The CDR3 runs to 15 residues. Germline-derived CDR1 and CDR2 are SGHRS and YFSETQ. CDR3 in DNA: TGCGCCAGCAGCTTGGGTAGCGGGAGGACAGATACGCAGTATTTT. Translation gives CASSLGSGRTDTQYF.